The sequence of this T cell receptor (beta chain) was determined in a study of T cell responses to AZD1222 COVID-19 vaccine. Overall study results and limits: Two AZD1222 doses significantly raised spike-specific TCR breadth and depth over controls.

Turning to this clone: Its target is not known.

The assay was immunoSEQ multiplex PCR, and TCRdb's table has in-frame clones only and misses some. The profile shows 95,000 to 150,000 clones, 75% to 90% of them singletons. The CDR3 is made up of 13 amino acids. Trimming shortened V by 2 bases and J by 11 bases, and 16 bases separated the two germline ends. Specimen: peripheral blood, collected on day 0 of MenACWY control vaccination. This clonotype was obtained from an adult in good health. The chain is built from TRBV12-3 or TRBV12-4 and TRBJ2-7, with D possibly being TRBD1 (6 bases). As DNA, the CDR3 is TGTGCCAGCAGTTTAAGGGACAACACAAAGGAGTACTTC. Translating gives CASSLRDNTKEYF.